Listed below are T cell receptor beta chains from one sample, sequenced in a study of blood T cell repertoires in COVID-19. Data came from immunoSEQ multiplex PCR; TCRdb stores just in-frame clones and leaves some out. Found here are 130,000 to 150,000 clones, approximately 81% of them singletons; the top ten hold about 5.5%. The source material was PBMCs or T cells enriched from blood (not recorded which). Receptor source: a man aged 35 to 55 with acute COVID-19. The CDR3 runs from the conserved cysteine through the conserved F or W. The D gene is left open where the match is weak. The size entry is marked missing in some rows and otherwise reads once, few, many or a size class.

v_call	j_call	clone_size	d_call	cdr3_nt	cdr3_aa
TRBV28	TRBJ1-5	.	TRBD1	TGTGCCAGCTTCTACGGGACAGAGCAGCATTTT	CASFYGTEQHF
TRBV18	TRBJ1-6	.	TRBD1	TGTGCCAGCTCACGAGACAGGGAAAGTTCACCCCTCCACTTT	CASSRDRESSPLHF
TRBV4-3	TRBJ2-2	.	TRBD1	TGCGCCAGCAGCCAAGGGACAGGGCCGGGCACCGGGGAGCTGTTTTTT	CASSQGTGPGTGELFF
TRBV20-1	TRBJ1-2	once	TRBD1	TGCAGTGCTAGTCAACAGGGGGGTTTCTACGGCTACACCTTC	CSASQQGGFYGYTF
TRBV29-1	TRBJ2-1	.	TRBD2	TGCAGCGTCGTAGGGACTAGCGGGAGGGCCGAGAATGAGCAGTTCTTC	CSVVGTSGRAENEQFF
TRBV2	TRBJ1-2	few	.	TGTGCCAGCAGTAAGGGACTGATGACTAACTATGGCTACACCTTC	CASSKGLMTNYGYTF
TRBV5-1	TRBJ2-7	.	.	TGCGCCAGCAGCTTGGTGGGCGGGACCTCCTACGAGCAGTACTTC	CASSLVGGTSYEQYF
TRBV29-1	TRBJ2-1	.	TRBD1	TGCAGCGTTATTAGACAGGGACCCTACAATGAGCAGTTCTTC	CSVIRQGPYNEQFF
TRBV13	TRBJ2-7	.	TRBD2	TGTGCCAGCAAAGAGGCGGGACTATCCTACGAGCAGTACTTC	CASKEAGLSYEQYF
TRBV4-2	TRBJ2-1	.	TRBD2	TGTGCCAGCAGCCGTCCGGGGGGGCAGAATGAGCAGTTCTTC	CASSRPGGQNEQFF
TRBV9	TRBJ1-6	.	TRBD1	TGTGCCAGCAGCGTACAGGGGGATAATTCACCCCTCCACTTT	CASSVQGDNSPLHF
TRBV5-4	TRBJ2-1	few	TRBD1	TGTGCCAGCAGACCGGGACAGGAGTCTCATGAGCAGTTCTTC	CASRPGQESHEQFF
TRBV6-5	TRBJ1-2	.	.	TGTGCCAGCAGCGCAACCGGGGGGAACTATGGCTACACCTTC	CASSATGGNYGYTF
TRBV7-2	TRBJ1-5	once	TRBD1	TGTGCCAGCGGACAGGGGAATCTCGATCAGCCCCAGCATTTT	CASGQGNLDQPQHF
TRBV24-1	TRBJ2-1	few	TRBD2	TGTGCCACCAGTGAATGGACTAGCGGGGGGTTGGATGAGCAGTTCTTC	CATSEWTSGGLDEQFF
TRBV27	TRBJ2-1	.	.	TGTGCCAGCAGTTTTTCCCCGAGCTCCTACAATGAGCAGTTCTTC	CASSFSPSSYNEQFF
TRBV7-2	TRBJ1-4	.	.	TGTGCCAGCAGTCTCCGCGACAGAGCCACTAATGAAAAACTGTTTTTT	CASSLRDRATNEKLFF
TRBV6-2/TRBV6-3	TRBJ1-2	.	.	TGTGCCAGCAGTGCTCGTCCAGCCCAGGGCTATGGCTACACCTTC	CASSARPAQGYGYTF
TRBV11-2	TRBJ2-5	.	.	TGTGCCAGCAGCTTGGGGACTTCAAGGGCACAAGAGACCCAGTACTTC	CASSLGTSRAQETQYF
TRBV27	TRBJ2-3	.	.	TGTGCCAGCAGTTTTATCCATACTAGCACAGATACGCAGTATTTT	CASSFIHTSTDTQYF
TRBV7-9	TRBJ2-1	once	TRBD2	TGTGCCAGCGCGGGGACTAGCGGGAGTGTCGATGAGCAGTTCTTC	CASAGTSGSVDEQFF
TRBV7-2	TRBJ1-5	once	.	TGTGCCAGCAGCTTAATTCGTCTGAGGGTCCCCCAGCCCCAGCATTTT	CASSLIRLRVPQPQHF
TRBV4-3	TRBJ2-2	few	.	TGCGCCAGCAGCCAAGAATATCGGGGCGGGGAGCTGTTTTTT	CASSQEYRGGELFF
TRBV3-1/TRBV3-2	TRBJ2-7	.	.	TGTGCCAGCAGCCAAGCCGGGGGCTACGAGCAGTACTTC	CASSQAGGYEQYF
TRBV4-2	TRBJ2-1	.	.	TGTGCCAGCAGCCAAGATGGCCAGCGGTTTTGGAATGAGCAGTTCTTC	CASSQDGQRFWNEQFF
TRBV10-2	TRBJ2-3	.	.	TGCGCCAGCAGTGGTAGCGCAGATACGCAGTATTTT	CASSGSADTQYF
TRBV15	TRBJ2-2	.	TRBD1	TGTGCCACCAGCATAGACAGGGCCACCGGGGAGCTGTTTTTT	CATSIDRATGELFF
TRBV7-6	TRBJ2-1	.	TRBD2	TGTGCCAGCAGCTTTCCGGGACTAGCGGGATCCGGTGAGCAGTTCTTC	CASSFPGLAGSGEQFF
TRBV5-1	TRBJ1-2	few	.	TGCGCCAGCAGCTTGGACCAGGGTAATGGCTACACCTTC	CASSLDQGNGYTF
TRBV5-4	TRBJ1-1	.	.	TGTGCCAGCAGCTTACTAAACACTGAAGCTTTCTTT	CASSLLNTEAFF
TRBV6-5	TRBJ1-5	.	.	TGTGCCAGCAGCATGCGTTGGAATCAGCCCCAGCATTTT	CASSMRWNQPQHF
TRBV15	TRBJ2-2	.	.	TGTGCCACCAGCAGAGATAGGGGAAGCGGGGAGCTGTTTTTT	CATSRDRGSGELFF
TRBV4-3	TRBJ1-5	.	TRBD1	TGCGCCAGCAGCCAAAACCAGGGGGGACATCAGCCCCAGCATTTT	CASSQNQGGHQPQHF
TRBV29-1	TRBJ2-7	.	TRBD2	TGCAGCGCCAGACGGGGGGCCTACGAGCAGTACTTC	CSARRGAYEQYF
TRBV3-1/TRBV3-2	TRBJ2-2	.	.	TGTGCCAGCAGCCAAGTAGTCACCGGGGAGCTGTTTTTT	CASSQVVTGELFF